Following are 21 T cell receptor beta chains from one sample sequenced in a study of blood T cell repertoires in COVID-19. Libraries were prepared by immunoSEQ multiplex PCR; TCRdb keeps only in-frame clonotypes and omits some of them. The sample shows about 260,000 clones, 80% to 90% of them seen only once. The specimen was peripheral blood. These receptors all come from a woman aged 70-85 years with COVID-19, enrolled during active disease.

The chain is built from TRBV30 and TRBJ1-4; D remains unclear. V was pared by 3 bases and J by 15 bases, with 17 bases between. CDR3 length: 12 residues. From germline, CDR1 is GTSNPN and CDR2 SVGIG (reference sequence). CDR3 sequence: CAWSPVRGQVFF. As DNA, the CDR3 is TGTGCCTGGAGCCCCGTTAGAGGGCAGGTGTTTTTT.

This chain uses TRBV24-1 with TRBJ1-2; 9 nucleotides align to TRBD1. Trimming took 9 bases from V and 3 from J; bases not matched to a gene: 1. Per germline, CDR1 KGHDR and CDR2 SFDVKD. CDR3 length: 12 amino acids. This CDR3 reads CATGDRDYGYTF. Here the CDR3 DNA reads TGTGCCACCGGGGACAGGGACTATGGCTACACCTTC.

The gene calls are TRBV2 and TRBJ1-1; 11 bases match TRBD1. Trimming removed 7 bases from V and 6 bases from J; junction bases left unmatched: 7. The CDR3 spans 14 residues. The germline gives CDR1 SNHLY, CDR2 FYNNEI. CDR3 region: CASTIGQGAAEAFF. DNA of the CDR3: TGTGCCAGCACGATCGGACAGGGGGCGGCTGAAGCTTTCTTT.

The chain joins TRBV15 to TRBJ1-1, with D maybe TRBD1 (6 bases). The germline V gene encodes CDR1 LNHNV and CDR2 YYDKDF (reference sequence). V was cut by 2 bases and J by 0 bases, with 10 bases left in between. The CDR3 has 15 amino acids. The CDR3 DNA is TGTGCCACCAGCAGACGGACAGCAATGAACACTGAAGCTTTCTTT. This translates into CATSRRTAMNTEAFF.

The genes are TRBV20-1 and TRBJ2-7, with D maybe TRBD1 (5 bases). This CDR3 has 11 amino acids. Trimming cost V 3 bases and J 4 bases, with 7 bases left between them. Germline assignment: CDR1 DFQATT and CDR2 SNEGSKA (reference sequence). The chain's CDR3 is CSARAGYEQYF. The CDR3 DNA reads TGCAGTGCTAGGGCAGGGTACGAGCAGTACTTC.

This chain connects TRBV30 to TRBJ2-1, with 7 bases matching TRBD1. Germline V gene data show CDR1 as GTSNPN and CDR2 as SVGIG (reference sequence). CDR3 length: 14 residues. With V trimmed by 2 bases and J by 4 bases, 5 bases remained unmatched. The CDR3 coding sequence is TGTGCCTGGAGTCCAGGGGGTTTGTACAATGAGCAGTTCTTC. Translating it yields CAWSPGGLYNEQFF.

The chain recombines TRBV24-1 with TRBJ1-5; 7 bases align to TRBD1. In germline, CDR1 is KGHDR, CDR2 SFDVKD. The junction had 7 bases not matched to a gene; V was cut back by 3 bases and J by 3 bases. The CDR3 has 16 amino acids. CDR3 sequence (DNA): TGTGCCACCAGTGATAGAAGGACAGGCCCCAATCAGCCCCAGCATTTT. Translated, it gives CATSDRRTGPNQPQHF.

This clone has a count of ten or more. The CDR3 DNA is TGCGCCAGCAGCTATCTCCCGGGACAGGCTTTCAGCACAGATACGCAGTATTTT. Its protein product is CASSYLPGQAFSTDTQYF. The chain links TRBV5-1 to TRBJ2-3, with TRBD1 identical over 8 bases. Trimming cost V 3 bases and J 0 bases; bases outside gene matches: 12. Germline V lookup: CDR1 SGHRS, CDR2 YFSETQ. This CDR3 is 18 amino acids long.

This chain connects TRBV9 to TRBJ2-1; D remains ambiguous. This CDR3 spans 17 amino acids. V was pared by 0 bases and J by 0 bases, with 13 bases between. CDR1 is SGDLS and CDR2 is YYNGEE in the germline V gene. CDR3 sequence: CASSVEGYSSSYNEQFF. The CDR3 nucleotides read TGTGCCAGCAGCGTAGAAGGCTATTCTAGCTCCTACAATGAGCAGTTCTTC. Full variable domain (rest looked up from reference TRBV9 and TRBJ2-1): DSGVTQTPKHLITATGQRVTLRCSPRSGDLSVYWYQQSLDQGLQFLIQYYNGEERAKGNILERFSAQQFPDLHSELNLSSLELGDSALYFCASSVEGYSSSYNEQFFGPGTRLTVL.

This chain joins TRBV28 and TRBJ1-5; D is possibly TRBD1 (5 bases). Deletions cut 4 bases from V and 4 bases from J, with 17 bases between. Germline loops: CDR1 MDHEN, CDR2 SYDVKM. The CDR3 has 16 amino acids. Here the CDR3 reads CASSSRQPQLNQPQHF. The CDR3 DNA reads as TGTGCCAGCAGTTCACGACAGCCCCAGTTAAATCAGCCCCAGCATTTT.

Written as DNA, the CDR3 is TGTGCCAGCAGCTGGACCGGGACTAGCGGGAGCTCCGGGGAGCTGTTTTTT. Protein: CASSWTGTSGSSGELFF. This chain joins TRBV11-2 and TRBJ2-2, with 14 bases aligning to TRBD2. Germline-derived CDR1 and CDR2 are SGHAT and FQNNGV. Germline trimming cut 4 bases from V and 6 bases from J; bases unmatched to any gene: 7. The CDR3 extends over 17 amino acids. The variable domain in full, completed from reference TRBV11-2 and TRBJ2-2, reads EAGVAQSPRYKIIEKRQSVAFWCNPISGHATLYWYQQILGQGPKLLIQFQNNGVVDDSQLPKDRFSAERLKGVDSTLKIQPAKLEDSAVYLCASSWTGTSGSSGELFFGEGSRLTVL.

The chain joins TRBV19 to TRBJ2-7; 7 bases fit TRBD2. The CDR3 runs 14 residues. Germline V lookup: CDR1 LNHDA, CDR2 SQIVND (reference sequence). Germline trimming cut 6 bases from V and 5 bases from J; bases unmatched to any gene: 10. DNA of the CDR3: TGTGCCAGTAGGGTCACTAGCGTAGAAAACGAGCAGTACTTC. It is translated as CASRVTSVENEQYF.

CDR3 bases: TGTGCCAGCAGTTTATCGCCAGGTTCTGGAAACACCATATATTTT. Amino acid sequence: CASSLSPGSGNTIYF. The rearrangement links TRBV27 to TRBJ1-3; D is unclear. This CDR3 spans 15 amino acids. Germline V gene lookup returns CDR1 MNHEY and CDR2 SMNVEV (reference sequence). V was cut by 0 bases and J by 1 base, with 7 bases left in between.

The CDR3 DNA follows: TGTGCCACCCAGAACTCTGGGGCCAACGTCCTGACTTTC. The encoded protein is CATQNSGANVLTF. The chain employs TRBV19 and TRBJ2-6; D is undetermined. Germline V lookup: CDR1 LNHDA, CDR2 SQIVND (reference sequence). Trimming shortened V by 10 bases and J by 0 bases, and 7 bases separated the two germline ends. The length of the CDR3 is 13 residues.

This chain joins TRBV24-1 and TRBJ2-7, with 10 bases fitting TRBD2. The germline V gene encodes CDR1 KGHDR and CDR2 SFDVKD. V lost 9 bases, J lost 6 bases, and 7 bases stayed unmatched. This CDR3 has 13 amino acids. In nucleotides, the CDR3 is TGTGCCACCGGGGCTAGCGGGAGTGTCGAGCAGTACTTC. It codes for CATGASGSVEQYF.

The chain carries TRBV19 and TRBJ1-6; D remains ambiguous. V lost 5 bases, J lost 7 bases, and 6 bases lay in between. This CDR3 is 12 amino acids long. CDR1 LNHDA and CDR2 SQIVND come from the germline V gene (reference sequence). The CDR3 nucleotides read TGTGCCAGTAGTCAACAGAATTCACCCCTCCACTTT. Amino acid sequence: CASSQQNSPLHF. The full variable domain, its missing parts supplied by reference TRBV19 and TRBJ1-6, is DGGITQSPKYLFRKEGQNVTLSCEQNLNHDAMYWYRQDPGQGLRLIYYSQIVNDFQKGDIAEGYSVSREKKESFPLTVTSAQKNPTAFYLCASSQQNSPLHFGNGTRLTVT.

V gene TRBV3-1 (or the pseudogene TRBV3-2) combines with J gene TRBJ1-2, with 7 bases that match TRBD1. Germline V gene sequence: CDR1 LGHDT, CDR2 YNNKEL (reference sequence). This CDR3 is 14 amino acids long. V lost 4 bases to trimming and J lost 7 bases; unmatched junction nucleotides: 9. The CDR3 loop is CASSLRDRFLGYTF. In DNA, the CDR3 is TGTGCCAGCAGCCTCCGGGACAGATTTCTTGGCTACACCTTC.

CDR3 loop: CASRLNWGDTGELFF. CDR3 coding DNA: TGTGCCAGTAGGTTAAACTGGGGGGACACCGGGGAGCTGTTTTTT. The genes are TRBV19 and TRBJ2-2, with D perhaps matching TRBD2 (6 bases). This CDR3 region has 15 residues. The germline V and J ends were trimmed by 6 bases and 3 bases, with 14 bases remaining between them. The germline V gene encodes CDR1 LNHDA and CDR2 SQIVND (reference sequence).

V and J are TRBV11-3 and TRBJ1-1; D not certain. The CDR3 has 13 amino acids. V lost 2 bases to trimming and J lost 4 bases, with 8 bases between them. Per the germline V gene, CDR1 is SGHNT and CDR2 is YENEEA. The CDR3 sequence: CASSLQEGTEAFF. CDR3 in DNA: TGTGCCAGCAGCTTACAGGAGGGCACTGAAGCTTTCTTT.

This chain uses TRBV2 with TRBJ2-7; D not resolved. Germline CDR1 is SNHLY and CDR2 is FYNNEI. V was clipped by 1 base and J by 0 bases, with 10 bases between them. The CDR3 has 15 residues. The CDR3 here is CASSEEAQASYEQYF. CDR3 sequence (DNA): TGTGCCAGCAGTGAAGAGGCGCAGGCCTCCTACGAGCAGTACTTC.

CDR3 nucleotides: TGTGCCTGGAGTACGGGAAGCACAGATACGCAGTATTTT. Translated: CAWSTGSTDTQYF. The chain recombines TRBV30 with TRBJ2-3; possibly TRBD2 for D (5 bases). Trimming took off 2 bases at V and 0 bases at J, with 6 bases between the two ends. Germline CDR1 GTSNPN, CDR2 SVGIG (reference sequence). The CDR3 extends over 13 amino acids.